These 10 T cell receptor beta chains were all obtained from the same sample, sequenced in a study of shared clonotypes between healthy human individuals. Assay used: immunoSEQ multiplex PCR; TCRdb lists only in-frame clones, some missing. The sample records more than 2,000,000 clones, more than 90% being singletons. Material: naive CD4+ T cells sorted from blood. Subset: CD45RA+ positively selected. The receptors derive from a man aged 18 to 29 in good health.

The gene calls are TRBV19 and TRBJ2-2, with D tentatively TRBD2 (6 bases). Trimming cost V 6 bases and J 6 bases, with 14 bases left between them. Germline CDR1 reads LNHDA; CDR2 reads SQIVND (reference sequence). The length of the CDR3 is 14 residues. This CDR3 is CASRWGERAGELFF. CDR3 in DNA: TGTGCCAGTAGATGGGGGGAGCGGGCCGGGGAGCTGTTTTTT.

The rearrangement links TRBV5-8 to TRBJ2-1; D gene unclear. This CDR3 comprises 13 residues. Germline V gives CDR1 SGHTS, CDR2 YDEGEE. V was pared by 2 bases and J by 5 bases, with 8 bases between. The CDR3 sequence: CASSFRENNEQFF. The DNA for the CDR3 is TGTGCCAGCAGCTTCAGAGAAAACAATGAGCAGTTCTTC. The whole variable domain, filled in from reference TRBV5-8 and TRBJ2-1, reads EAGVTQSPTHLIKTRGQQATLRCSPISGHTSVYWYQQALGLGLQFLLWYDEGEERNRGNFPPRFSGRQFPNYSSELNVNALELEDSALYLCASSFRENNEQFFGPGTRLTVL.

In nucleotides, the CDR3 is TGTGCCAGCTCTTCGCCCATTACAGGGAACTATGGCTACACCTTC. Translated: CASSSPITGNYGYTF. This chain uses TRBV27 with TRBJ1-2; maybe TRBD1 (6 bases). V gave up 8 bases and J gave up 2 bases, with 18 bases separating them. The CDR3 has 15 residues. Germline assignment: CDR1 MNHEY and CDR2 SMNVEV (reference sequence).

The V gene is TRBV27, the J gene TRBJ2-5; D gene unclear. The CDR3 contains 15 residues. Trimming took off 5 bases at V and 0 bases at J, with 13 bases between the two ends. Germline CDR1 MNHEY, CDR2 SMNVEV (reference sequence). The CDR3: CASSPRVPYQETQYF. Here the CDR3 DNA reads TGTGCCAGCAGTCCCCGAGTCCCGTACCAAGAGACCCAGTACTTC.

This chain joins TRBV23-1 and TRBJ1-5; D gene ambiguous. TRBV23-1 is reported as an ORF; its role is uncertain. The V and J ends lost 0 bases and 2 bases respectively, with 11 bases between them. The CDR3 spans 16 residues. This CDR3 reads CASSQSGREGNQPQHF. The CDR3 DNA sequence: TGCGCCAGCAGTCAATCGGGGAGGGAAGGCAATCAGCCCCAGCATTTT.

J is TRBJ2-1 and V is TRBV4-1; 10 nucleotides line up with TRBD2. The CDR3 is 16 residues long. The trim removed 4 bases at V and 6 bases at J, leaving 9 bases unmatched. Looked up from germline, CDR1 is MGHRA and CDR2 is YSYEKL. The CDR3 DNA reads as TGCGCCAGCAGCCGCCTAGCGGGGGTTCCTGGCAATGAGCAGTTCTTC. Its protein is CASSRLAGVPGNEQFF.

The CDR3 sequence: CASSPPGGSSYEQYF. The CDR3 nucleotides are TGTGCCAGCAGCCCTCCCGGGGGGAGCTCCTACGAGCAGTACTTC. The rearrangement uses TRBV5-6 and TRBJ2-7; the match to TRBD2 covers 7 bases. From germline, CDR1 is SGHDT and CDR2 YYEEEE. The ends lost 4 bases at V and 0 bases at J; junction bases unmatched: 7. There are 15 residues in the CDR3.

The chain combines TRBV18 with TRBJ2-5, with D uncertain. The CDR3 is 14 residues long. CDR1 KGHSH and CDR2 LQKENI come from the germline V gene. Trimming removed 0 bases at V and 5 bases at J, with 10 bases between. CDR3 residues: CASSPPGQPETQYF. CDR3 coding DNA: TGTGCCAGCTCACCACCCGGCCAACCGGAGACCCAGTACTTC.

In DNA, the CDR3 is TGTGCCAGCAGCTTACTTGACAGTGGAAACACCATATATTTT. Protein: CASSLLDSGNTIYF. This chain uses TRBV11-2 with TRBJ1-3, with a possible D match to TRBD1 (5 bases). The length of the CDR3 is 14 residues. V lost 2 bases and J 3 bases, leaving 8 bases between the germline ends. The germline CDR1 and CDR2 sequences are SGHAT and FQNNGV.

The chain employs TRBV29-1 and TRBJ1-2, with D uncertain. The CDR3 is made up of 13 amino acids. V gave up 4 bases and J gave up 4 bases, with 13 bases separating them. Germline V CDR1 and CDR2: SQVTM, ANQGSEA. Written as DNA, the CDR3 is TGCAGCGTTGTTGATCGTGGAGGCTATGGCTACACCTTC. It is translated as CSVVDRGGYGYTF.